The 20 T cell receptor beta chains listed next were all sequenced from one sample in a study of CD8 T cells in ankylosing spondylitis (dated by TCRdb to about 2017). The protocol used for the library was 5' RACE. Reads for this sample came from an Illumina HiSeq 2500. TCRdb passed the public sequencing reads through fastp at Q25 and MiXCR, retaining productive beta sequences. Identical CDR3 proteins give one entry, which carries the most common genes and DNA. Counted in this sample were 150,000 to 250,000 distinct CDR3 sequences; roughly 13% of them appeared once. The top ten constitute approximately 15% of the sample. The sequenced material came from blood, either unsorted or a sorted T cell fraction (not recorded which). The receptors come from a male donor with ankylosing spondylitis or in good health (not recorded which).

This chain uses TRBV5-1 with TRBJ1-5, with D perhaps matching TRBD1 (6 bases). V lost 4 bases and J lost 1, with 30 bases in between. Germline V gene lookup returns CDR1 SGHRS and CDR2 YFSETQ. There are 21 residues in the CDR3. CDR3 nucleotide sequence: TGCGCCAGCAGCCTGAATACCCTACGTGTCCGGGGGGCAAGGAGCAATCAGCCCCAGCATTTT. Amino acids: CASSLNTLRVRGARSNQPQHF.

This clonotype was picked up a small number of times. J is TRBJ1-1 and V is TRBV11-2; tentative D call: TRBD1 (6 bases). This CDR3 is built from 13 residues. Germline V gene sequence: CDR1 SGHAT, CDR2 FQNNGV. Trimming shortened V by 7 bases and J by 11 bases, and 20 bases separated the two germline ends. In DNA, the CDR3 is TGTGCCAGCACCCTAGGGGGGGGGATGGGGGCTTTCTTT. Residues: CASTLGGGMGAFF.

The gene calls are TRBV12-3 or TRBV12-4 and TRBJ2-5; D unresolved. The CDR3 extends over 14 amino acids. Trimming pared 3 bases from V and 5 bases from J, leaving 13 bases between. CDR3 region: CASSFFAGTETQYF. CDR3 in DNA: TGTGCCAGCAGTTTCTTCGCCGGAACTGAGACCCAGTACTTC.

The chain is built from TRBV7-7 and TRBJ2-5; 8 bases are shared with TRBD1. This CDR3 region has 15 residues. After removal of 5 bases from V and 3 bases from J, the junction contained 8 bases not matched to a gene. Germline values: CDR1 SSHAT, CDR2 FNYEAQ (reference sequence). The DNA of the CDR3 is TGTGCCAGCAGCCAGACAGGGGTAGGGGAAGAGACCCAGTACTTC. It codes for CASSQTGVGEETQYF.

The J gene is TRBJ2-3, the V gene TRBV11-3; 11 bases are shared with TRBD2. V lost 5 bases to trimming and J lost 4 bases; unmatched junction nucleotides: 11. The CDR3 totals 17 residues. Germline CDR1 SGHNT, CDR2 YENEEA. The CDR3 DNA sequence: TGTGCCAGCAGCCCCCTTGATGGGACTAGCGGATCAGATACGCAGTATTTT. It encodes CASSPLDGTSGSDTQYF.

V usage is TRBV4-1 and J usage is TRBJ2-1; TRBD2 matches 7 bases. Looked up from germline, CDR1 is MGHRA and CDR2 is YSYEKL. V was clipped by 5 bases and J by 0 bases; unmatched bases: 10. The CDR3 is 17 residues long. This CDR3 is CASSSLDLADSYNEQFF. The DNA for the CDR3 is TGCGCCAGCAGCTCCCTTGATCTAGCGGACTCCTACAATGAGCAGTTCTTC.

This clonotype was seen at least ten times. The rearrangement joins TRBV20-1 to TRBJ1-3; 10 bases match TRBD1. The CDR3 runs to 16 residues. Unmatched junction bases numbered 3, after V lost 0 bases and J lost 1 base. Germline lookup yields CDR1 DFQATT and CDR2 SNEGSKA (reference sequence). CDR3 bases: TGCAGTGCTAGAGATCTGGGACAGGGGTCTGGAAACACCATATATTTT. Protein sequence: CSARDLGQGSGNTIYF.

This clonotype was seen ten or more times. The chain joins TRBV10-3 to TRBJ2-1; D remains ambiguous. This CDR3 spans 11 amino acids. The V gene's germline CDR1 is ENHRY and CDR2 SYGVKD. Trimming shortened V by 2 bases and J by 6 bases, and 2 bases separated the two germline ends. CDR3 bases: TGTGCCATCAGTGAGATCAATGAGCAGTTCTTC. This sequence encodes CAISEINEQFF.

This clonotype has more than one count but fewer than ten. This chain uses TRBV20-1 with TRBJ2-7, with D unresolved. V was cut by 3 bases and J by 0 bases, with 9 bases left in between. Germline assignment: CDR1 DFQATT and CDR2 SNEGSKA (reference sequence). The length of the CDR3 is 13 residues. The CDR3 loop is CSARGFGSYEQYF. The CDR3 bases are TGCAGTGCTAGGGGTTTCGGCTCCTACGAGCAGTACTTC.

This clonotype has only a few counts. CDR3 in DNA: TGCGCCAGCAGCCAAGCCCTGGACAGCTACGAGCAGTACTTC. Protein product: CASSQALDSYEQYF. This chain uses TRBV4-1 with TRBJ2-7; tentative D call: TRBD1 (6 bases). Germline lookup yields CDR1 MGHRA and CDR2 YSYEKL. The CDR3 contains 14 residues. V lost 1 base and J 3 bases, leaving 10 bases between the germline ends.

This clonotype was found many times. The CDR3 bases are TGTGCCAGCAGGAATCCAGGGGACGGAGGCTACACCTTC. It specifies CASRNPGDGGYTF. The chain is built from TRBV11-1 and TRBJ1-2; D is possibly TRBD1 (6 bases). V was clipped by 6 bases and J by 8 bases, with 16 bases between them. CDR1 is SGHAT, CDR2 FQDESV, per germline (reference sequence). The length of the CDR3 is 13 residues.

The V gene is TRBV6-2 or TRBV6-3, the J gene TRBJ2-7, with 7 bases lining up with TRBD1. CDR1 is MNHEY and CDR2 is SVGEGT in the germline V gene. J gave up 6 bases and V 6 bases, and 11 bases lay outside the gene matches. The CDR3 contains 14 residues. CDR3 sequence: CASSSGQVLSEQYF. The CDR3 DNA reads TGTGCCAGCAGCAGTGGACAGGTTTTGAGCGAGCAGTACTTC.

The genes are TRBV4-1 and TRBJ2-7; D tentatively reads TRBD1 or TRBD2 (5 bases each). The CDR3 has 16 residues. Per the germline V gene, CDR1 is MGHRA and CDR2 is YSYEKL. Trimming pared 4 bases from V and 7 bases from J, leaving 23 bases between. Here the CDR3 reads CASSPYPGAITREQYF. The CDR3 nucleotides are TGCGCCAGCAGCCCTTATCCCGGGGCAATAACTAGGGAGCAGTACTTC.

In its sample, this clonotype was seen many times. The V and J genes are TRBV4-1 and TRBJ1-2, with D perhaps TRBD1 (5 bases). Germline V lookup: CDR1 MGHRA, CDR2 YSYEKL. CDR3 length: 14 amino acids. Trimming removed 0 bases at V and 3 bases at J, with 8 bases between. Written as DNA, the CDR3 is TGCGCCAGCAGCCAAGAAGACAGCTACTATGGCTACACCTTC. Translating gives CASSQEDSYYGYTF.

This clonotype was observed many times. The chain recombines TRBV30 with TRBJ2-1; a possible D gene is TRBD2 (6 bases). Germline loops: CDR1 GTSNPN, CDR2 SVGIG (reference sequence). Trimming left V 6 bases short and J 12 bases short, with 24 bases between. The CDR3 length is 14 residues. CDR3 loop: CACAQLTSTLGQFF. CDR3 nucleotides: TGTGCCTGTGCTCAATTGACTAGTACCCTAGGGCAGTTCTTC.

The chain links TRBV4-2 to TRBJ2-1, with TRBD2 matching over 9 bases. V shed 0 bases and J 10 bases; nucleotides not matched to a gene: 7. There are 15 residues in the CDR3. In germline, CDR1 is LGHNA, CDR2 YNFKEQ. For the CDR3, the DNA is TGTGCCAGCAGCCAAGAGGAAGCGGGGGGCCCGGAGCAGTTCTTC. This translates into CASSQEEAGGPEQFF.

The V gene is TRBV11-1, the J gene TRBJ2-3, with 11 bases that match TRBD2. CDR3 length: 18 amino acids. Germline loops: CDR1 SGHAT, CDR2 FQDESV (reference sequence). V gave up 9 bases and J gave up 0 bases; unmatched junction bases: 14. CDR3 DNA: TGTGCCAGAGTACGGGTGACTAGCGGGGAAACTAGCACAGATACGCAGTATTTT. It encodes CARVRVTSGETSTDTQYF.

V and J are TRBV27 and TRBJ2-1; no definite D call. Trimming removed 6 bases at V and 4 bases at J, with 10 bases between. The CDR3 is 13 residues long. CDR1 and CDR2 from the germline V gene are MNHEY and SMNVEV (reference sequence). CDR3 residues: CASSLSRYNEQFF. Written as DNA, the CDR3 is TGTGCCAGCAGCCTCTCCCGATACAATGAGCAGTTCTTC.

The CDR3 sequence: CASSFAATYEQYF. In nucleotides, the CDR3 is TGTGCCAGCAGCTTCGCCGCTACCTACGAGCAGTACTTC. The chain uses TRBV11-3 and TRBJ2-7; D not certain. Germline CDR1 reads SGHNT; CDR2 reads YENEEA. This CDR3 comprises 13 residues. V shed 3 bases and J shed 2 bases, with 8 bases lying between them.

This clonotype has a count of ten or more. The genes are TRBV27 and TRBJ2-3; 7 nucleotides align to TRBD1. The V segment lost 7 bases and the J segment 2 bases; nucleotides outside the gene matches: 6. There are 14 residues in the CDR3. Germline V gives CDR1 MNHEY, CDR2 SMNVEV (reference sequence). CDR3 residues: CASMETGFTDTQYF. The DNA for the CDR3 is TGTGCCAGCATGGAGACAGGGTTCACAGATACGCAGTATTTT.